The present entry profiles one T cell receptor beta chain with its context. Its antigen is not identified. The entry originates in a study of T cells after posttransplantation cyclophosphamide. Study-level findings and limits: TRB clonality was highly associated with recipient CMV seropositivity and reactivation. Later post-transplant blood repertoires were often dominated by donor CD8+ memory clones. TRB overlap between skin or GI tissue T cells and blood was limited.

Control samples came 1 year after myeloablative marrow transplants with methotrexate plus calcineurin inhibitor. Generated by immunoSEQ multiplex PCR, the TCRdb table keeps only in-frame clones and is missing some. This sample has some 21,000 clones, with 85% to 90% found just once. The source is a female patient aged 25-39 years who received an allogeneic stem cell transplant from an unrelated donor, was CMV-positive, and had acute and chronic GVHD. The T cells may come from the graft donor. The sample in question was PBMCs, obtained around 390 days after allogeneic stem cell transplant with calcineurin inhibitor and methotrexate.

The CDR3 here is CASSSAGFNQPQHF. CDR3 nucleotide sequence: TGTGCCAGCAGTTCCGCAGGGTTCAATCAGCCCCAGCATTTT. The gene calls are TRBV27 and TRBJ1-5; perhaps TRBD1 as D (5 bases). Germline V lookup: CDR1 MNHEY, CDR2 SMNVEV (reference sequence). The CDR3 is 14 residues long. Deletions cut 4 bases from V and 3 bases from J, with 10 bases between.